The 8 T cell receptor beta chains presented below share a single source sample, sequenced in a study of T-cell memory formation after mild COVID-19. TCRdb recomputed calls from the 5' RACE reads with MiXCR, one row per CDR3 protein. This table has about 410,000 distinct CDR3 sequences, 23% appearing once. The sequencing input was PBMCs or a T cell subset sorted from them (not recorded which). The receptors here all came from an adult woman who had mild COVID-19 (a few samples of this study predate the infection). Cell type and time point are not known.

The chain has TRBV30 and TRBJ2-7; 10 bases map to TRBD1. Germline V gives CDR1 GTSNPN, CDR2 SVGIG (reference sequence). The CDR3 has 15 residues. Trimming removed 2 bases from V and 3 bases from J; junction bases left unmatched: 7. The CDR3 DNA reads TGTGCCTGGAGTACAACCGGGACAGGGGACTACGAGCAGTACTTC. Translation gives CAWSTTGTGDYEQYF.

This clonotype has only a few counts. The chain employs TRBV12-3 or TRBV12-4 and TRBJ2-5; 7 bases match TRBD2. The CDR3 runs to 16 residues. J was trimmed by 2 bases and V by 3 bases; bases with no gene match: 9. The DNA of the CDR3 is TGTGCCAGCAGTTTGCTTCGCGGGGGACGTCAAGAGACCCAGTACTTC. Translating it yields CASSLLRGGRQETQYF.

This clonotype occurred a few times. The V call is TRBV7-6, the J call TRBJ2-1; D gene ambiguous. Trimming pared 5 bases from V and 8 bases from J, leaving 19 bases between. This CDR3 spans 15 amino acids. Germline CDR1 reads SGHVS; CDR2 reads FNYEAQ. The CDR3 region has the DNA TGTGCCAGCAGCACCCCAAGTGCTAGGTTCCATGAGCAGTTCTTC. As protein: CASSTPSARFHEQFF.

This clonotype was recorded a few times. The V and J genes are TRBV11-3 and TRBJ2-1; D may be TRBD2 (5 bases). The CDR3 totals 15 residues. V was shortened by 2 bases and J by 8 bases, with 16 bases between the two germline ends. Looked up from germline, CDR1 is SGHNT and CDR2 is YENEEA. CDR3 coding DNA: TGTGCCAGCAGCTTACGGGGAGAATCGCGTTATGAGCAGTTCTTC. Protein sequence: CASSLRGESRYEQFF.

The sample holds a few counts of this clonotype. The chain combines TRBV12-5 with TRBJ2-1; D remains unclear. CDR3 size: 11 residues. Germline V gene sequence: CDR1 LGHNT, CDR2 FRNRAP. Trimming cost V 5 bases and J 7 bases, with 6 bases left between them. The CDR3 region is CASGEVNEQFF. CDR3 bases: TGTGCTAGTGGTGAGGTAAATGAGCAGTTCTTC.

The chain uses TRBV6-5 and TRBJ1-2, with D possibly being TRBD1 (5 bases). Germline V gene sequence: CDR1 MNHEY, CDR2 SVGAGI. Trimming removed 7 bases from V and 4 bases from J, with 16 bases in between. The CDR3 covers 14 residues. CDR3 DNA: TGTGCCAGCACCTTCCTGGGGGGAAGCTATGGCTACACCTTC. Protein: CASTFLGGSYGYTF.

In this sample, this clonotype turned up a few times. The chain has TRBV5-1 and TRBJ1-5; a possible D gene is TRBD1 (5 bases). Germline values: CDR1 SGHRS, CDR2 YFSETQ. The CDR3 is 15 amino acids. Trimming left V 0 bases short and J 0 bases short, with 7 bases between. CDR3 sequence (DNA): TGCGCCAGCAGCTTGGGGGGGGATAGCAATCAGCCCCAGCATTTT. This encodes CASSLGGDSNQPQHF.

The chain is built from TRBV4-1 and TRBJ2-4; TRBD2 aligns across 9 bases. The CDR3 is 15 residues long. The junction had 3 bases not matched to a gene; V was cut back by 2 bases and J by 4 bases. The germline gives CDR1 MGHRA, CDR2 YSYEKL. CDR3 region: CASSQPTSGKNIQYF. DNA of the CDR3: TGCGCCAGCAGCCAACCGACTAGCGGTAAAAACATTCAGTACTTC.